This T cell receptor beta chain is from a study of human T cells and chemical hapten exposure. Looking at the study overall: Minor pooled library volume differences mainly drove per-sample TCR yield variation. General study findings and limits: Among TCRs, those above 1 in 1000 frequency were unaffected by DPC sensitization.

The library put unique molecular identifiers onto individual cDNA molecules. TCRdb itself ran the 5' RACE reads through MiXCR, one entry per CDR3 protein. Of about 140,000 distinct CDR3 sequences detected, roughly 4% appear once; the ten largest clones hold 1.3% to 1.5%. This clonotype was counted many times. Its antigen is unidentified. RNA extraction used unfractionated whole blood as the source of total RNA. The CDR3 covers 16 residues. Trimming removed 6 bases from V and 7 bases from J, with 24 bases in between. The sequence derives from a female donor in good health. This chain links TRBV12-3 or TRBV12-4 with TRBJ2-5; D is possibly TRBD2 (6 bases). The CDR3 DNA follows: TGTGCCAGCAGCCTCGGGGGAGGCCAGCGGCGCGGGACCCAGTACTTC. It is translated as CASSLGGGQRRGTQYF.